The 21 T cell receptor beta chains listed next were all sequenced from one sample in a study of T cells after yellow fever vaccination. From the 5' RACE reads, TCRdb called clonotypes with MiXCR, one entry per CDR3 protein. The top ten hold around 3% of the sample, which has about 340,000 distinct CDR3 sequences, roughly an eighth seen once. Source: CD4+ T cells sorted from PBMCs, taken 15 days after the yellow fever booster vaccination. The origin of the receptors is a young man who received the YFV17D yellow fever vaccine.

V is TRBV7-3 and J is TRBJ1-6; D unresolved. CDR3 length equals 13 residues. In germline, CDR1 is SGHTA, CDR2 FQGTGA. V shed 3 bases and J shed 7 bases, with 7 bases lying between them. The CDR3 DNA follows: TGTGCCAGCAGCTTCACCAAGAATTCACCCCTCCACTTT. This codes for CASSFTKNSPLHF.

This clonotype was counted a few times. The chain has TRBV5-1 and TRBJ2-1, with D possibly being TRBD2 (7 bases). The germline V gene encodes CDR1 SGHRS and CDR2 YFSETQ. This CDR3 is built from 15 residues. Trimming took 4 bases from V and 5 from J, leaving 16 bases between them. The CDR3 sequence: CASSKGGLGNNEQFF. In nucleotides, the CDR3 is TGCGCCAGCAGCAAGGGGGGGCTGGGGAACAATGAGCAGTTCTTC.

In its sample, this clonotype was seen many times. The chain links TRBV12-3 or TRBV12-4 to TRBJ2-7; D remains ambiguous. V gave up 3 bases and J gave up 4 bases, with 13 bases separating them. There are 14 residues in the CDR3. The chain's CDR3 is CASSFGLVRYEQYF. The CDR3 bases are TGTGCCAGCAGTTTTGGGCTTGTTCGGTACGAGCAGTACTTC.

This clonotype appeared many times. The DNA for the CDR3 is TGTGCCAGCAGTTACTCGTACACCGGTGCAGAGACCCAGTACTTC. It is translated as CASSYSYTGAETQYF. This chain uses TRBV6-5 with TRBJ2-5; no firm D call. CDR1 MNHEY and CDR2 SVGAGI come from the germline V gene. The CDR3 spans 15 residues. Between the trimmed V and J ends, which lost 0 bases and 4 bases, there was a span of 12 bases.

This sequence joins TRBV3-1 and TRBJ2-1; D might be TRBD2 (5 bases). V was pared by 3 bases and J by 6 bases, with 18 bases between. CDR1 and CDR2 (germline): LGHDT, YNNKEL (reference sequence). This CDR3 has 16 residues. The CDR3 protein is CASSHGRGYKGNEQFF. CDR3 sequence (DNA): TGTGCCAGCAGCCATGGCCGAGGGTATAAGGGCAATGAGCAGTTCTTC.

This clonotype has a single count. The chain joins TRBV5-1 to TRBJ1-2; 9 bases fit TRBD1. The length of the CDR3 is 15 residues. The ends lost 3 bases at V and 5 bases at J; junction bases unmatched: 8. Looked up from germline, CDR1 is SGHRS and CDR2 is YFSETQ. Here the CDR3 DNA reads TGCGCCAGCAGCTCATACAGGGGGCCCGGGTATGGCTACACCTTC. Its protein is CASSSYRGPGYGYTF.

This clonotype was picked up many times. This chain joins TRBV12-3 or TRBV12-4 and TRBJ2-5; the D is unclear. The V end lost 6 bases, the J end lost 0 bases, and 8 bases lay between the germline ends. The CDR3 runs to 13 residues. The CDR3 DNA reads TGTGCCAGCAGGCAGGCTCACCAAGAGACCCAGTACTTC. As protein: CASRQAHQETQYF.

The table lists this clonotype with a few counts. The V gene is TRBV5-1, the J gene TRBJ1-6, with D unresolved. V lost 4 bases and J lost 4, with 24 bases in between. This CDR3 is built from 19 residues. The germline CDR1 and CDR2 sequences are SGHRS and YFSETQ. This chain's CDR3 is CASSGGEGRLFEYNSPLHF. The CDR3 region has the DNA TGCGCCAGCAGCGGCGGGGAAGGGCGTCTCTTCGAATATAATTCACCCCTCCACTTT.

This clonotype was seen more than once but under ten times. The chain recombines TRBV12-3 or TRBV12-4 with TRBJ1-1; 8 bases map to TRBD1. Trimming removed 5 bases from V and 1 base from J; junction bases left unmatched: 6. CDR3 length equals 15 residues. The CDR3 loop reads CASSPWTGTNTEAFF. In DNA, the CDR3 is TGTGCCAGCAGTCCCTGGACAGGGACGAACACTGAAGCTTTCTTT.

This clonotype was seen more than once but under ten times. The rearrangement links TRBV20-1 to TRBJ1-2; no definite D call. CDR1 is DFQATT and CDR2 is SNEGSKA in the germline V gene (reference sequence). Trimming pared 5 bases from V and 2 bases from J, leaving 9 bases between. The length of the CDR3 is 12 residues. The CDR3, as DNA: TGCAGTGCTCCCGACCGAAACTATGGCTACACCTTC. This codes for CSAPDRNYGYTF.

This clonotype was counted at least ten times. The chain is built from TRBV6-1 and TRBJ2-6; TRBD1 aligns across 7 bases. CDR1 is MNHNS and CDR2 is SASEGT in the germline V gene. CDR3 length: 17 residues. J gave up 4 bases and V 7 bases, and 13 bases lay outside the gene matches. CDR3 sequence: CASNPPTGLYGANVLTF. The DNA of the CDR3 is TGTGCCAGCAACCCCCCGACAGGGTTGTACGGGGCCAACGTCCTGACTTTC.

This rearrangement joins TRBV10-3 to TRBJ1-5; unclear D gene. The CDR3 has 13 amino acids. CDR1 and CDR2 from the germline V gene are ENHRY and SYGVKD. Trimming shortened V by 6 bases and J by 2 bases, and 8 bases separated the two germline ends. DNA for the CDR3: TGTGCCATCAGCAAGGAGGGCAATCAGCCCCAGCATTTT. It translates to CAISKEGNQPQHF.

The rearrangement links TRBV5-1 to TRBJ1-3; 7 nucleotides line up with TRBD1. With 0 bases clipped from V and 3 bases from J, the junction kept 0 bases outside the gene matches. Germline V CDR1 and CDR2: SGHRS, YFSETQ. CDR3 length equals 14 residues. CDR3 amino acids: CASSLAGGGNTIYF. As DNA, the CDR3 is TGCGCCAGCAGCTTGGCAGGGGGTGGAAACACCATATATTTT.

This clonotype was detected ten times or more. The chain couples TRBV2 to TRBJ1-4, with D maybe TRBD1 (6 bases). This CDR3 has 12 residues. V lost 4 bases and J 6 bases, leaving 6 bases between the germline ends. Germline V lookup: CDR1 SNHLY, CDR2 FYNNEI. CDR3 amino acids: CASSGTDEKLFF. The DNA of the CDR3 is TGTGCCAGCAGTGGGACAGATGAAAAACTGTTTTTT.

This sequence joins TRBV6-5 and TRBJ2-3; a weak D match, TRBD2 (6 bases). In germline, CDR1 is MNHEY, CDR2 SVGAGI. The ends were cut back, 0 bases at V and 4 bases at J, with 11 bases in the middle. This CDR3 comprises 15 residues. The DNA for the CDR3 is TGTGCCAGCAGTTACTCGGGGGGTTCGGCAGATACGCAGTATTTT. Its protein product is CASSYSGGSADTQYF.

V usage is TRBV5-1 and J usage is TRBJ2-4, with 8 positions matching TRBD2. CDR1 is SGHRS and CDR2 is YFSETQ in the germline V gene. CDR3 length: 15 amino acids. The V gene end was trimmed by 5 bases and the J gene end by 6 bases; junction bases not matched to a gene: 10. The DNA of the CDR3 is TGCGCCAGCAGGATGTCCGGGACTAGGGGAAACATTCAGTACTTC. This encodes CASRMSGTRGNIQYF.

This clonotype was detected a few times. The CDR3 DNA reads as TGCAGCGTCGCCTGGGGGGAAAAACTGTTTTTT. Its translation is CSVAWGEKLFF. The rearrangement links TRBV29-1 to TRBJ1-4; D is perhaps TRBD1 (5 bases). Trimming took off 6 bases at V and 8 bases at J, with 10 bases between the two ends. CDR3 size: 11 residues. Germline V lookup: CDR1 SQVTM, CDR2 ANQGSEA.

The DNA of the CDR3 is TGTGCCAGCACCCGGGGGCCCGCCGGTACCTACGAGCAGTACGTC. This gives the protein CASTRGPAGTYEQYV. The genes are TRBV6-1 and TRBJ2-7; perhaps D is TRBD1 or TRBD2 (6 bases each). V was shortened by 7 bases and J by 2 bases, with 18 bases between the two germline ends. This CDR3 is built from 15 residues. The V gene's germline CDR1 is MNHNS and CDR2 SASEGT.

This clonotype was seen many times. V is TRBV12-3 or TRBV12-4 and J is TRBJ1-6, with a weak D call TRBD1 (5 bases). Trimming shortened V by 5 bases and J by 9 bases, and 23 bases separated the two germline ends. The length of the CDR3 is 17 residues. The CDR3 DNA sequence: TGTGCCAGCAGTCTTGGGACTGCCGTCGGCGGGGGTTCACCCCTCCACTTT. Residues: CASSLGTAVGGGSPLHF.

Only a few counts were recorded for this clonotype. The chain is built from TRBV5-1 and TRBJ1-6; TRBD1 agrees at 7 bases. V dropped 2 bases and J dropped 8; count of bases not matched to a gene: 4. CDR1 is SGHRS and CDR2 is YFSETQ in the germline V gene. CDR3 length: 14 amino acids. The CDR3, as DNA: TGCGCCAGCAGCTTACAGGGGTGGGATTCACCCCTCCACTTT. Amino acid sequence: CASSLQGWDSPLHF.

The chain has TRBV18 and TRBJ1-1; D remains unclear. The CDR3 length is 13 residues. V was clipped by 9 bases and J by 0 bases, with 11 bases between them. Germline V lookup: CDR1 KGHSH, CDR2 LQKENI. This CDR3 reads CASRAQVNTEAFF. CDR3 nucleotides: TGTGCCAGTAGGGCCCAGGTGAACACTGAAGCTTTCTTT.